These 31 T cell receptor beta chains were all obtained from the same sample, sequenced in a study of molecular identifiers for immune sequencing clone quantification. TCRdb ran MiXCR on the PCR reads and lists one entry per CDR3 protein. Of 350,000 or so distinct CDR3 sequences listed, 20% to 25% are singletons. The specimen was naive CD8+ T cells from blood, with Jurkat cell RNA spiked in. Indicated subset: FACS-sorted CD8+CD4-CCR7+CD45RA+ naive T cells. The receptors here all came from a human donor in good health. Some libraries in this study had Jurkat cell RNA spiked in.

In the case of this clonotype: A much larger clone lies a single base off, so this may be a read error. The chain joins TRBV4-3 to TRBJ1-3; D call uncertain. CDR1 is LGHNA, CDR2 YSLEER, per germline. The germline V and J ends were trimmed by 3 bases and 0 bases, with 9 bases remaining between them. This CDR3 comprises 15 residues. In DNA, the CDR3 is TGCGCCAGCAGCCAGGGCAGCTACTCTGGAAACACCATATATTTT. Protein: CASSQGSYSGNTIYF.

This clonotype was detected ten times or more. This rearrangement joins TRBV5-6 to TRBJ1-2; TRBD1 is a possible D gene (5 bases). V shed 2 bases and J shed 3 bases, with 17 bases lying between them. This CDR3 comprises 16 residues. Germline V CDR1 and CDR2: SGHDT, YYEEEE. The CDR3: CASSLLGEDPYYGYTF. The CDR3 coding sequence is TGTGCCAGCAGCTTACTAGGGGAGGATCCCTACTATGGCTACACCTTC. Drawing the rest from reference TRBV5-6 and TRBJ1-2, the complete variable domain is DAGVTQSPTHLIKTRGQQVTLRCSPKSGHDTVSWYQQALGQGPQFIFQYYEEEERQRGNFPDRFSGHQFPNYSSELNVNALLLGDSALYLCASSLLGEDPYYGYTFGSGTRLTVV.

This clonotype was counted many times. This chain links TRBV7-8 with TRBJ2-4, with D unresolved. The V and J ends lost 1 base and 0 bases respectively, with 10 bases between them. CDR1 and CDR2 (germline): SGHVS, FQNEAQ. This CDR3 is built from 16 residues. The CDR3 DNA reads as TGTGCCAGCAGCTTAGATCCCCCTCTAGCCAAAAACATTCAGTACTTC. As protein: CASSLDPPLAKNIQYF.

This clonotype was picked up many times. This chain uses TRBV29-1 with TRBJ1-2, with 9 bases matching TRBD1. Germline lookup yields CDR1 SQVTM and CDR2 ANQGSEA. The CDR3 extends over 13 amino acids. J gave up 5 bases and V 3 bases, and 4 bases lay outside the gene matches. The CDR3, as DNA: TGCAGCGTTGAGGACAGGGGAATATATGGCTACACCTTC. It specifies CSVEDRGIYGYTF.

On this clonotype itself: With a much larger clone just one base away, this may be a read error. The V and J genes are TRBV5-4 and TRBJ1-1; maybe TRBD1 (6 bases). The V gene's germline CDR1 is SGHNT and CDR2 YYREEE (reference sequence). The CDR3 contains 17 residues. Trimming removed 4 bases from V and 0 bases from J, with 19 bases in between. CDR3 sequence reads: CASSAGDNRVMNTEAFF. The CDR3 nucleotides are TGTGCCAGCAGCGCGGGGGACAACCGGGTAATGAACACTGAAGCTTTCTTT.

In its sample, this clonotype was seen a few times. The gene calls are TRBV30 and TRBJ2-5; D remains ambiguous. The CDR3 spans 14 residues. The V and J ends lost 0 bases and 4 bases respectively, with 12 bases between them. Per the germline V gene, CDR1 is GTSNPN and CDR2 is SVGIG (reference sequence). The CDR3 loop reads CAWSVFGYRETQYF. CDR3 DNA sequence: TGTGCCTGGAGTGTTTTCGGCTATCGAGAGACCCAGTACTTC.

At least ten counts were recorded for this clonotype. One end of the junction does not line up with germline, which may come from a read error. The chain has TRBV7-9 and TRBJ2-2, with D possibly TRBD1 on 5 matching bases. This CDR3 is built from 15 residues. Germline V gene data show CDR1 as SEHNR and CDR2 as FQNEAQ (reference sequence). The CDR3 coding sequence is TGTGCCAGCAGTCGGACCCCAGGGAACTCCGGGGAGCTGTTTTTT. This codes for CASSRTPGNSGELFF. Combining the CDR3 with reference TRBV7-9 and TRBJ2-2 gives the whole variable domain DTGVSQNPRHKITKRGQNVTFRCDPISEHNRLYWYRQTLGQGPEFLTYFQNEAQLEKSRLLSDRFSAERPKGSFSTLEIQRTEQGDSAMYLCASSRTPGNSGELFFGEGSRLTVL.

On this clonotype: A much more abundant neighbour one base away suggests this may be a read error. The CDR3 does not end in the conserved phenylalanine or tryptophan, so this is likely a read error. The chain recombines TRBV7-6 with TRBJ1-1, with D perhaps matching TRBD1 (5 bases). Deletions cut 0 bases from V and 1 base from J, with 6 bases between. This CDR3 spans 14 amino acids. Germline CDR1 SGHVS, CDR2 FNYEAQ. DNA of the CDR3: TGTGCCAGCAGCTTAGCGGGGCCGAACACTGAAGCTTTCTCT. Translated: CASSLAGPNTEAFS.

This clonotype was seen just once. This CDR3 fails to terminate in the conserved phenylalanine or tryptophan, so it likely reflects a read error. The V gene is TRBV5-3, the J gene TRBJ2-7; TRBD1 might be the D (6 bases). TRBV5-3 qualifies as an ORF whose function is uncertain. V lost 8 bases and J lost 4, with 13 bases in between. The CDR3 is 12 amino acids. The CDR3 loop is CASSPDSYEQYL. The CDR3 bases are TGTGCCAGCAGCCCGGACAGTTACGAGCAGTACCTC.

CDR3 bases: TGTGCCACCAGTGATGGGGAGGATGAGCAGTTCTTC. As protein: CATSDGEDEQFF. The chain has TRBV24-1 and TRBJ2-1, with D possibly matching TRBD2 (6 bases). In germline, CDR1 is KGHDR, CDR2 SFDVKD. The V and J ends lost 3 bases and 8 bases respectively, with 7 bases between them. This CDR3 region has 12 residues.

There are many counts of this clonotype. V is TRBV18 and J is TRBJ2-5, with TRBD1 matching over 12 bases. With 4 bases clipped from V and 3 bases from J, the junction kept 15 bases outside the gene matches. Germline lookup yields CDR1 KGHSH and CDR2 LQKENI. This CDR3 is 19 amino acids long. DNA of the CDR3: TGTGCCAGCTCACGTGCCGGGACAGGGGGCCCCACTGAAGAAGAGACCCAGTACTTC. Translating gives CASSRAGTGGPTEEETQYF. Using reference TRBV18 and TRBJ2-5 for the parts outside the CDR3, the full variable domain is NAGVMQNPRHLVRRRGQEARLRCSPMKGHSHVYWYRQLPEEGLKFMVYLQKENIIDESGMPKERFSAEFPKEGPSILRIQQVVRGDSAAYFCASSRAGTGGPTEEETQYFGPGTRLLVL.

This clonotype appeared many times. The chain is built from TRBV5-4 and TRBJ2-7; D perhaps matches TRBD1 (6 bases). Per the germline V gene, CDR1 is SGHNT and CDR2 is YYREEE (reference sequence). V was pared by 2 bases and J by 7 bases, with 13 bases between. The CDR3 spans 13 residues. CDR3 nucleotides: TGTGCCAGCAGCTTCGGACAGAACGGGGAGCAGTACTTC. This translates into CASSFGQNGEQYF.

This clonotype appeared many times. The chain joins TRBV4-1 to TRBJ1-5; D call uncertain. Germline V gives CDR1 MGHRA, CDR2 YSYEKL. V was pared by 0 bases and J by 1 base, with 13 bases between. CDR3 length: 17 amino acids. CDR3 protein: CASSQDLVSLSNQPQHF. The CDR3 region has the DNA TGCGCCAGCAGCCAAGATCTTGTGTCACTCAGCAATCAGCCCCAGCATTTT.

The CDR3 here is CASSQRNYGYTF. CDR3 DNA sequence: TGTGCCAGCAGCCAACGTAACTATGGCTACACCTTC. The genes are TRBV14 and TRBJ1-2; no clear D gene. Germline CDR1 is SGHDN and CDR2 is FVKESK. The V end was cut by 2 bases, the J end by 1 base, with 2 bases between. This CDR3 is 12 amino acids long.

Notes on this clonotype: Because the CDR3 is missing its conserved closing phenylalanine or tryptophan, this is likely a read error. This chain connects TRBV10-3 to TRBJ2-1; a weak D match, TRBD1 (5 bases). The germline V and J ends were trimmed by 9 bases and 4 bases, with 10 bases remaining between them. The CDR3 contains 12 residues. CDR1 is ENHRY, CDR2 SYGVKD, per germline. The CDR3 DNA reads as TGTGCCATAGGTGACAGTTACAATGAGCAGTTCCTC. Protein sequence: CAIGDSYNEQFL.

A note on this clonotype: A read error may produce the germline difference seen at one junction end. V and J are TRBV12-3 or TRBV12-4 and TRBJ2-2; TRBD2 is a possible D gene (5 bases). The CDR3 is 13 amino acids. The CDR3 DNA reads TGTGCCAGCAGTTTCCTGGGAACCGGGGAGCTGTCTTTT. This translates into CASSFLGTGELSF.

Of note for this clonotype: This clone may be a read error of a much larger clone one base away. The genes are TRBV27 and TRBJ1-2; D is unclear. There are 13 residues in the CDR3. Germline assignment: CDR1 MNHEY and CDR2 SMNVEV (reference sequence). CDR3 sequence: CANSLGWGYGYTF. The CDR3, as DNA: TGTGCCAACAGTTTGGGATGGGGCTATGGCTACACCTTC.

Ten or more counts support this clonotype. This chain uses TRBV5-5 with TRBJ2-2; TRBD1 matches at 7 bases. The CDR3 consists of 16 residues. Germline CDR1 SGHKS, CDR2 YYEKEE (reference sequence). J was trimmed by 2 bases and V by 1 base; bases with no gene match: 5. The CDR3 DNA reads TGTGCCAGCAGCTTGTTTGAGGGGGCAAACACCGGGGAGCTGTTTTTT. Protein: CASSLFEGANTGELFF.

This clonotype was detected ten times or more. The chain carries TRBV13 and TRBJ2-3; D gene ambiguous. V was shortened by 3 bases and J by 5 bases, with 12 bases between the two germline ends. The CDR3 runs to 14 residues. The V gene's germline CDR1 is PRHDT and CDR2 FYEKMQ (reference sequence). CDR3: CASSFGSSLDTQYF. CDR3 coding DNA: TGTGCCAGCAGCTTTGGGTCTTCCCTAGATACGCAGTATTTT.

This clonotype was observed many times. This sequence joins TRBV6-5 and TRBJ2-3; D call uncertain. Germline V gives CDR1 MNHEY, CDR2 SVGAGI. V was shortened by 0 bases and J by 3 bases, with 13 bases between the two germline ends. The CDR3 extends over 16 amino acids. The CDR3 loop reads CASSYSAVAATDTQYF. In nucleotides, the CDR3 is TGTGCCAGCAGTTACTCGGCGGTAGCTGCAACAGATACGCAGTATTTT.

The J gene is TRBJ2-3, the V gene TRBV14, with TRBD1 as a possible D gene (5 bases). With 1 base removed from V and 5 bases from J, the gap between germline ends came to 13 bases. Germline CDR1 reads SGHDN; CDR2 reads FVKESK. CDR3 length: 15 amino acids. CDR3 region: CASSQVAGWIDTQYF. The CDR3 DNA reads TGTGCCAGCAGCCAAGTAGCAGGGTGGATAGATACGCAGTATTTT.

The chain links TRBV4-3 to TRBJ2-1, with TRBD2 matching 8 bases. The V and J ends lost 1 base and 8 bases, in that order; junction bases with no gene match: 10. Germline values: CDR1 LGHNA, CDR2 YSLEER. The CDR3 consists of 16 residues. CDR3 DNA sequence: TGCGCCAGCAGCCAAGGGACTTGGCGGGGGGTCGATGAGCAGTTCTTC. Translating it yields CASSQGTWRGVDEQFF.

The chain couples TRBV7-9 to TRBJ2-5; the match to TRBD1 covers 11 bases. The CDR3 runs to 17 residues. After removal of 5 bases from V and 5 bases from J, the junction contained 13 bases not matched to a gene. Germline V gene sequence: CDR1 SEHNR, CDR2 FQNEAQ (reference sequence). Written as DNA, the CDR3 is TGTGCCAGCAGCAAATTGGACAGGGGGCGCCCCAGGGAGACCCAGTACTTC. It is translated as CASSKLDRGRPRETQYF.

This clonotype was seen ten or more times. The chain carries TRBV7-9 and TRBJ2-1; 11 nucleotides align to TRBD2. The CDR3 sequence is 14 residues long. The ends lost 5 bases at V and 9 bases at J; junction bases unmatched: 6. Germline CDR1 and CDR2: SEHNR and FQNEAQ (reference sequence). CDR3 coding DNA: TGTGCCAGCAGCCCGTCCGGACTAGCGGGTGAGCAGTTCTTC. This codes for CASSPSGLAGEQFF.

This clonotype was observed many times. This chain joins TRBV7-6 and TRBJ2-1, with TRBD2 identical over 11 bases. V lost 6 bases, J lost 6 bases, and 7 bases stayed unmatched. Per germline, CDR1 SGHVS and CDR2 FNYEAQ. The CDR3 runs to 15 residues. CDR3 sequence: CASRGPGTSGNEQFF. The CDR3 DNA is TGTGCCAGCAGGGGTCCCGGGACTAGCGGCAATGAGCAGTTCTTC.

This clonotype showed up many times. The J gene is TRBJ2-3, the V gene TRBV7-6, with 11 bases matching TRBD2. The V gene's germline CDR1 is SGHVS and CDR2 FNYEAQ. With 1 base clipped from V and 0 bases from J, the junction kept 9 bases outside the gene matches. The CDR3 sequence is 19 residues long. In nucleotides, the CDR3 is TGTGCCAGCAGCTTAGACCCGGCTAGCGGGGGGAAGAGCACAGATACGCAGTATTTT. Residues: CASSLDPASGGKSTDTQYF.

This clonotype was detected ten times or more. The chain carries TRBV6-6 and TRBJ1-1, with a possible D match to TRBD1 (5 bases). V lost 10 bases and J 4 bases, leaving 13 bases between the germline ends. The CDR3 has 12 residues. Germline values: CDR1 MNHNY, CDR2 SVGAGI (reference sequence). CDR3 protein: CATGTPGTEAFF. The CDR3 nucleotides read TGTGCCACCGGGACTCCCGGCACTGAAGCTTTCTTT.

Comments on this clonotype: A read error is possible here, since a much larger clone lies one base away. This rearrangement joins TRBV7-9 to TRBJ2-5, with TRBD2 as a possible D gene (6 bases). Per germline, CDR1 SEHNR and CDR2 FQNEAQ (reference sequence). The CDR3 is 14 amino acids. The CDR3 nucleotides are TGTGCCAGCAGCCCACCGTGGGGGGAAGAGGCCCAGTACTTC. This codes for CASSPPWGEEAQYF.

At least ten counts were recorded for this clonotype. This rearrangement joins TRBV6-2 or TRBV6-3 to TRBJ1-5; D might be TRBD1 (5 bases). The CDR3 totals 18 residues. Trimming cost V 6 bases and J 0 bases, with 21 bases left between them. Germline values: CDR1 MNHEY, CDR2 SVGEGT. The CDR3 DNA reads as TGTGCCAGCAGCTTCTCCGGGACCATGACAAATAGCAATCAGCCCCAGCATTTT. Translation gives CASSFSGTMTNSNQPQHF.

Many counts were recorded for this clonotype. The rearrangement joins TRBV30 to TRBJ2-6; TRBD2 might be the D (5 bases). CDR3 length equals 14 residues. The V and J ends lost 8 bases and 1 base respectively, with 12 bases between them. Germline loops: CDR1 GTSNPN, CDR2 SVGIG (reference sequence). The CDR3 DNA sequence: TGTGCCGGGGATCGGGGTTCTGGGGCCAACGTCCTGACTTTC. As protein: CAGDRGSGANVLTF. Full variable domain (missing parts from reference TRBV30 and TRBJ2-6): SQTIHQWPATLVQPVGSPLSLECTVEGTSNPNLYWYRQAAGRGLQLLFYSVGIGQISSEVPQNLSASRPQDRQFILSSKKLLLSDSGFYLCAGDRGSGANVLTFGAGSRLTVL.

This clonotype occurred many times. Germline and junction disagree at one end, which may indicate a read error. V is TRBV29-1 and J is TRBJ1-2; 8 nucleotides match TRBD1. The CDR3 sequence is 12 residues long. Germline CDR1 reads SQVTM; CDR2 reads ANQGSEA. The CDR3 region has the DNA TGCAGCGTTGAATACCGGGACAGGCGCCGGGAATTC. It specifies CSVEYRDRRREF.